This TCR beta chain derives from a study of shared clonotypes between healthy human individuals. Healthy and HIV-negative, the adult donors had no recent acute infections or vaccinations. The method was immunoSEQ multiplex PCR; TCRdb's version includes in-frame clones alone and lacks a portion of them. The table includes about 1 million clones, about 84% detected once. To note about this clone: Its antigen is undetermined.

There are 11 residues in the CDR3. V was pared by 2 bases and J by 7 bases, with 8 bases between. Per germline, CDR1 DFQATT and CDR2 SNEGSKA (reference sequence). Findings of the study overall: Limitation of the genetic and exposure-history diversity represented came from the few donors. Naive CD4 clonotype sharing across several donors was about 5%. Only blood underwent sampling, and tissue repertoires likely differ.

The sequenced sample consisted of memory CD4+ T cells from PBMCs. The sample's subset: CD45RA-negative fraction. The receptor comes from a man between 18 and 29 years old in good health. Some clones in this sample may be carry-over from other donors' samples. This chain uses TRBV20-1 with TRBJ1-2, with D tentatively TRBD1 (5 bases). DNA of the CDR3: TGCAGTGCTAGACCCGGGGGTGGCTACACCTTC. Translation gives CSARPGGGYTF.